A single sample gave rise to the 7 T cell receptor beta chains below, sequenced in a study of regulatory T cells in long-lasting Graves disease. The time point was: newly diagnosed GD, antithyroid drugs for less than 3 months. PBMC-derived RNA was used for the TCR library. Arm-PCR with iRepertoire HTBI primers amplified the CDR3 regions for these TCR beta libraries. TCRdb re-called the multiplex PCR reads through MiXCR, storing one row per CDR3 protein. The sample carries hundreds of thousands of distinct CDR3 sequences, over 15% recorded once. The sample also formed part of further work on T cells in Graves' hyperthyroidism and ophthalmopathy.

Sequencing was performed on peripheral blood mononuclear cells (PBMCs), taken at new diagnosis, from a patient treated with antithyroid drugs. These TCRs come from a man aged 40-50 years with Graves disease.

The genes are TRBV13 and TRBJ1-4; D possibly corresponds to TRBD1 (5 bases). Trimming left V 5 bases short and J 6 bases short, with 19 bases between. The CDR3 is 16 amino acids. Germline V gene sequence: CDR1 PRHDT, CDR2 FYEKMQ (reference sequence). The CDR3 region is CASSHRRTNGYEKLFF. The CDR3 DNA sequence: TGTGCCAGCAGCCACAGAAGGACAAACGGGTATGAAAAACTGTTTTTT.

The chain uses TRBV10-1 and TRBJ2-3; 9 positions match TRBD2. The length of the CDR3 is 14 residues. Germline lookup yields CDR1 WNHNN and CDR2 SYGVQD (reference sequence). After removal of 2 bases from V and 11 bases from J, the junction contained 8 bases not matched to a gene. The CDR3 DNA is TGCGCCAGCAGTGAGCGGGCTAGCGGGGAGGTGCAGTATTTT. It codes for CASSERASGEVQYF.

This chain joins TRBV6-1 and TRBJ1-5; D call uncertain. Between the trimmed V and J ends, which lost 7 bases and 3 bases, there was a span of 4 bases. The germline V gene encodes CDR1 MNHNS and CDR2 SASEGT. The CDR3 extends over 11 amino acids. CDR3 in amino acids: CASTPNQPQHF. The CDR3 DNA reads as TGTGCCAGCACCCCCAATCAGCCCCAGCATTTT.

This clonotype was seen repeatedly, ten times or more. The J gene is TRBJ2-3, the V gene TRBV4-1; maybe TRBD2 (6 bases). Trimming left V 4 bases short and J 3 bases short, with 14 bases between. This CDR3 is built from 15 residues. From germline, CDR1 is MGHRA and CDR2 YSYEKL. The CDR3, as DNA: TGCGCCAGCAGCCCCGGATGGGGGAGGACAGATACGCAGTATTTT. Protein product: CASSPGWGRTDTQYF.

This clonotype was observed at least ten times. V usage is TRBV7-2 and J usage is TRBJ2-4; unclear D gene. The CDR3 is 15 residues long. From germline, CDR1 is SGHTA and CDR2 FQGNSA. V shed 0 bases and J shed 4 bases, with 10 bases lying between them. The CDR3 reads CASSLAGSLKNIQYF. The CDR3 DNA follows: TGTGCCAGCAGCTTAGCGGGCAGTCTTAAAAACATTCAGTACTTC.

The V call is TRBV20-1, the J call TRBJ2-5; tentative D call: TRBD2 (7 bases). The germline V gene has CDR1 DFQATT and CDR2 SNEGSKA (reference sequence). The CDR3 runs 16 residues. The germline V and J ends were trimmed by 6 bases and 4 bases, with 24 bases remaining between them. Here the CDR3 reads CSAKAGSRGPRETQYF. The CDR3 DNA is TGCAGTGCGAAAGCGGGAAGCAGGGGACCCCGAGAGACCCAGTACTTC.

V gene TRBV7-9 combines with J gene TRBJ1-3; tentative D call: TRBD1 (5 bases). Germline V CDR1 and CDR2: SEHNR, FQNEAQ (reference sequence). This CDR3 is 14 amino acids long. The ends were cut back, 8 bases at V and 1 base at J, with 12 bases in the middle. DNA of the CDR3: TGTGCCAGCTCTTCAGGGTTTTCTGGAAACACCATATATTTT. Residues: CASSSGFSGNTIYF.